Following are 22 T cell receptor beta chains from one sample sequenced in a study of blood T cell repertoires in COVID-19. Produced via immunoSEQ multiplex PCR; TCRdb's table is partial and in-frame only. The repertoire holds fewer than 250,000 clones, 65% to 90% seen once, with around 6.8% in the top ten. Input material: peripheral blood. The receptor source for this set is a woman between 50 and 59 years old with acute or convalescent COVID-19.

In DNA form, the CDR3 reads TGTGCCAGCAGCGTAGGGGGAGAAGCGAACACCGGGGAGCTGTTTTTT. This sequence encodes CASSVGGEANTGELFF. The rearrangement links TRBV9 to TRBJ2-2; perhaps TRBD2 as D (5 bases). Looked up from germline, CDR1 is SGDLS and CDR2 is YYNGEE. The CDR3 totals 16 residues. The V end lost 0 bases, the J end lost 0 bases, and 9 bases lay between the germline ends.

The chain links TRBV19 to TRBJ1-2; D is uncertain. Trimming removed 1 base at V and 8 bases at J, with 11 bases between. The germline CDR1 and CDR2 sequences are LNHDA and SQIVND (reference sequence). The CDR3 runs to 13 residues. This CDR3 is CASSIAPSEGYTF. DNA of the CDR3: TGTGCCAGTAGTATAGCGCCATCGGAGGGCTACACCTTC.

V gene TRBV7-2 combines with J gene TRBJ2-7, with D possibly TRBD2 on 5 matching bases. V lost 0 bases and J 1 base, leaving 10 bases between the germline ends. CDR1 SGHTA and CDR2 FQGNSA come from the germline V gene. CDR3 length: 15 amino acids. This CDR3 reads CASSLAAGTSYEQYF. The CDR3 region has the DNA TGTGCCAGCAGCTTAGCTGCGGGTACTTCCTACGAGCAGTACTTC.

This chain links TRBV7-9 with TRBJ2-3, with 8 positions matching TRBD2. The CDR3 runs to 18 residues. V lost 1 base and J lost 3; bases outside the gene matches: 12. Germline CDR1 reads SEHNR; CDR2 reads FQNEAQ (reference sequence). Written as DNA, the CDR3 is TGTGCCAGCAGCTTAGGCCGTCCCGGGAGGGCCGTTACAGATACGCAGTATTTT. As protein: CASSLGRPGRAVTDTQYF.

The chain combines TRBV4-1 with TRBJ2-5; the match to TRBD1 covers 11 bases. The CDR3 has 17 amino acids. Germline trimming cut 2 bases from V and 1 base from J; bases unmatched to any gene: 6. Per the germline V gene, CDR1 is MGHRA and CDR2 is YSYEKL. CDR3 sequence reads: CASSQSGTGGAQETQYF. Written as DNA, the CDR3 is TGCGCCAGCAGCCAAAGCGGGACAGGGGGGGCCCAAGAGACCCAGTACTTC.

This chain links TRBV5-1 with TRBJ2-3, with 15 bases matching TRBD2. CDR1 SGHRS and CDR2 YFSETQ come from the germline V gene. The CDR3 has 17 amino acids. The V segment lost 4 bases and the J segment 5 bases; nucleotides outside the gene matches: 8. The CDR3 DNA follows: TGCGCCAGCAGCCCGGGACTAGCGGGGGGCCCAGAAGATACGCAGTATTTT. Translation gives CASSPGLAGGPEDTQYF.

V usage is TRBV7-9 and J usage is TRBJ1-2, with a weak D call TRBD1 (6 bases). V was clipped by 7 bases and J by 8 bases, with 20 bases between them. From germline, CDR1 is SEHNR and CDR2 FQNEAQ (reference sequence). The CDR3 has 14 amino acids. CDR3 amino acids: CASTQQGPSGGYTF. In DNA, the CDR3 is TGTGCCAGCACCCAACAGGGCCCGAGTGGGGGCTACACCTTC.

CDR3 nucleotides: TGTGCCAGCAGCTTGGGCGGGGGGATTTCCTACGAGCAGTACTTC. Protein product: CASSLGGGISYEQYF. The rearrangement links TRBV5-6 to TRBJ2-7, with 8 positions matching TRBD2. Germline-derived CDR1 and CDR2 are SGHDT and YYEEEE. The CDR3 runs to 15 residues. J gave up 1 base and V 0 bases, and 3 bases lay outside the gene matches. Looking up the rest from reference TRBV5-6 and TRBJ2-7 gives the full variable domain: DAGVTQSPTHLIKTRGQQVTLRCSPKSGHDTVSWYQQALGQGPQFIFQYYEEEERQRGNFPDRFSGHQFPNYSSELNVNALLLGDSALYLCASSLGGGISYEQYFGPGTRLTVT.

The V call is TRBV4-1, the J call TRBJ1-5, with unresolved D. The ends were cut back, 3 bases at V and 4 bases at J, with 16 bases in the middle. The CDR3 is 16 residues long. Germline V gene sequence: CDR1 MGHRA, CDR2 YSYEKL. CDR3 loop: CASSHFSVGGNQPQHF. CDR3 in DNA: TGCGCCAGCAGCCACTTCTCCGTCGGAGGTAATCAGCCCCAGCATTTT.

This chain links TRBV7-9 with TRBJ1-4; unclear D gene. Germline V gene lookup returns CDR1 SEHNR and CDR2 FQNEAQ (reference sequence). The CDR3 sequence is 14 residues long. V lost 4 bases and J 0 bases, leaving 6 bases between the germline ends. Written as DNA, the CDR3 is TGTGCCAGCAGCTCAGCCGCAACTAATGAAAAACTGTTTTTT. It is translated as CASSSAATNEKLFF.

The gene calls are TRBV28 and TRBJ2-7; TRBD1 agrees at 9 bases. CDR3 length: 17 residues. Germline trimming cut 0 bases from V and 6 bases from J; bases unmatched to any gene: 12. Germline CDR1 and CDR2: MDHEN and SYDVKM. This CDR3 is CASSLCTDRGPPSEQYF. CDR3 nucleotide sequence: TGTGCCAGCAGTTTATGCACGGACAGGGGACCACCTAGCGAGCAGTACTTC. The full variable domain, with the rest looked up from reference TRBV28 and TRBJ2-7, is DVKVTQSSRYLVKRTGEKVFLECVQDMDHENMFWYRQDPGLGLRLIYFSYDVKMKEKGDIPEGYSVSREKKERFSLILESASTNQTSMYLCASSLCTDRGPPSEQYFGPGTRLTVT.

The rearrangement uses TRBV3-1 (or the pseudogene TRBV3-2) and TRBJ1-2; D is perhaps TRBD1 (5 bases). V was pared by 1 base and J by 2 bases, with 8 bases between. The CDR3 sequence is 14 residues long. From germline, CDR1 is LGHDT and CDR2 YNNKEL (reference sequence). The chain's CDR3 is CASSQAPGNYGYTF. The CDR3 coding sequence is TGTGCCAGCAGCCAAGCCCCAGGGAACTATGGCTACACCTTC.

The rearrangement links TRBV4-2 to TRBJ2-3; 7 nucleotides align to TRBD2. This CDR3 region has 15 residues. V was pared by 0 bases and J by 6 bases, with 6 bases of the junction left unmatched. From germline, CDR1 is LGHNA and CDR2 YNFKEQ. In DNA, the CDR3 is TGTGCCAGCAGCCAAGAGCGGGAGAGTCTGGATACGCAGTATTTT. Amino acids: CASSQERESLDTQYF.

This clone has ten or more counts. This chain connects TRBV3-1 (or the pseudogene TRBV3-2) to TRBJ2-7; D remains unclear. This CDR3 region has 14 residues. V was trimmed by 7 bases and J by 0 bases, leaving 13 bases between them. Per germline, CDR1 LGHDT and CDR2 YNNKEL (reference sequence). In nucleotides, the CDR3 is TGTGCCAGCATTACCCCTGAGAGCTCCTACGAGCAGTACTTC. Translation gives CASITPESSYEQYF.

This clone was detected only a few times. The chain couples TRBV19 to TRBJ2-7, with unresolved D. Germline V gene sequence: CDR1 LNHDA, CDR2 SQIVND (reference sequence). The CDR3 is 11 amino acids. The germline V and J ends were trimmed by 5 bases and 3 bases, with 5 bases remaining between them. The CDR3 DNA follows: TGTGCCAGTAGTGTCAGCTACGAGCAGTACTTC. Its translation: CASSVSYEQYF.

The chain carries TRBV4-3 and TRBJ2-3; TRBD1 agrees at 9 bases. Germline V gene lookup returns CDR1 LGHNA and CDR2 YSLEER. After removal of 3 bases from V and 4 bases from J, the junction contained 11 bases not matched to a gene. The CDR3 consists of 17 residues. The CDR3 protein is CASSQSGTGNPPDTQYF. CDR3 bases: TGCGCCAGCAGCCAGTCCGGGACAGGGAATCCCCCAGATACGCAGTATTTT.

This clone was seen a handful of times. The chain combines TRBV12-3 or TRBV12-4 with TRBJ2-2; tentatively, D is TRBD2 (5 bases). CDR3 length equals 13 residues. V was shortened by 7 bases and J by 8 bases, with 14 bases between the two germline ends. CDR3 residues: CASNEQIAGELFF. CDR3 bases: TGTGCCAGCAATGAACAAATAGCGGGGGAGCTGTTTTTT.

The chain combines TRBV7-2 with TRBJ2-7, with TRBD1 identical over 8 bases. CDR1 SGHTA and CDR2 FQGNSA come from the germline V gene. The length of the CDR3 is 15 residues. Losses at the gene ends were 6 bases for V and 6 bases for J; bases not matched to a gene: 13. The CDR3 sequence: CASRATGTGGLEQYF. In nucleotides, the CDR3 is TGTGCCAGCAGGGCAACCGGGACAGGAGGGCTCGAGCAGTACTTC.

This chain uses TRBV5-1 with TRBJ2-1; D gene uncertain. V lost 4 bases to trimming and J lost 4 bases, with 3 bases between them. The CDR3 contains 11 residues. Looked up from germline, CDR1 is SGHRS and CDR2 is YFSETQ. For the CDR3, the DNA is TGCGCCAGCAGCCAGTACAATGAGCAGTTCTTC. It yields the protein CASSQYNEQFF. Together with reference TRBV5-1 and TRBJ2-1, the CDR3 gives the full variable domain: KAGVTQTPRYLIKTRGQQVTLSCSPISGHRSVSWYQQTPGQGLQFLFEYFSETQRNKGNFPGRFSGRQFSNSRSEMNVSTLELGDSALYLCASSQYNEQFFGPGTRLTVL.

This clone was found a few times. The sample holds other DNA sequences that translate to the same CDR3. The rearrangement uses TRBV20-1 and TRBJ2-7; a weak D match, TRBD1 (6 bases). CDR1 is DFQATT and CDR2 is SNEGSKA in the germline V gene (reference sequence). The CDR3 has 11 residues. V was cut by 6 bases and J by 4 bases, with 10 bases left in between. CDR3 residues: CSARGQYEQYF. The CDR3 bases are TGCAGTGCCAGGGGCCAGTACGAGCAGTACTTC.

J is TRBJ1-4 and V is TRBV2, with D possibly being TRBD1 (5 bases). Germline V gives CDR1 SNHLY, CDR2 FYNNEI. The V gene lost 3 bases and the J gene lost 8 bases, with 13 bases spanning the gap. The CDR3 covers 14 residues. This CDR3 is CASSDQGSGEKLFF. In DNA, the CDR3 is TGTGCCAGCAGTGATCAGGGTTCAGGGGAAAAACTGTTTTTT.

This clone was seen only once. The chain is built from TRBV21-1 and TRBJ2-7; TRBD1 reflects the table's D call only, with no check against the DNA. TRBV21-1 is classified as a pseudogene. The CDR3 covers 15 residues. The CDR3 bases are TGTGCCAGCAGCAAAGGGGGGACAGGGGCCTACGAGCAGTACTTC. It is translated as CASSKGGTGAYEQYF.